This T cell receptor beta chain came from a study of identical twins. General study points: Cord blood's abundant beta clonotypes had fewer insertions, unlike memory repertoires. Possibly, invariant MAIT and iNKT cells partly confounded zero-insertion analyses. The study found weaker excess twin sharing in beta out-of-frame sequences.

TCRdb reprocessed the 5' RACE reads via MiXCR and lists one record per CDR3 protein. The profile shows some 500,000 distinct CDR3 sequences, roughly a fifth of them singletons. Concerning this clonotype itself: Its antigen remains unidentified. A much larger clone lies one base from this, so it may be a read error.

After removal of 4 bases from V and 6 bases from J, the junction contained 14 bases not matched to a gene. The V gene's germline CDR1 is DFQATT and CDR2 SNEGSKA (reference sequence). This CDR3 is built from 16 residues. Another study also made use of these data, one on T cells expressing NK-cell markers. That paper states: Sorted CD3+CD56+NKG2C+, CD3+CD56+NKG2C- and CD3+CD56-NKG2C+ T-cell subsets were beta-chain profiled.

The chain joins TRBV20-1 to TRBJ2-3, with 9 bases aligning to TRBD2. Specimen: CD4+ T cells sorted from blood. The source is a woman under 30 in good health. The DNA for the CDR3 is TGCAGTGCTAAACGCACTCGCGGGGGGGCTTCGGATACGCAGTATTTT. Translation: CSAKRTRGGASDTQYF.